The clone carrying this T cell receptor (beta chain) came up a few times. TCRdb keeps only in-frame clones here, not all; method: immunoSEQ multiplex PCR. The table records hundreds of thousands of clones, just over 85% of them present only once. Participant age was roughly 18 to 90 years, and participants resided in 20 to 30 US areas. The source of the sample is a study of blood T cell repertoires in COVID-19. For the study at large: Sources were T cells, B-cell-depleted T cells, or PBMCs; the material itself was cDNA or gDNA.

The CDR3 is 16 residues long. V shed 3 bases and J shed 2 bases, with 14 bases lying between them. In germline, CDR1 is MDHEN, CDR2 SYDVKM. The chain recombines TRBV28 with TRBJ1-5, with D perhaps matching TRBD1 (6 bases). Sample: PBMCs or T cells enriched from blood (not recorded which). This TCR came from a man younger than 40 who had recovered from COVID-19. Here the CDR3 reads CASSFRRRQGNQPQHF. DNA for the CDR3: TGTGCCAGCAGTTTTAGAAGGAGACAGGGCAATCAGCCCCAGCATTTT.